A single sample is the source of the 28 T cell receptor beta chains below, sequenced in a study of blood T cell repertoires in COVID-19. Generated by immunoSEQ multiplex PCR, the TCRdb table keeps only in-frame clones and is missing some. The sample yields about 240,000 clones, roughly 80% seen once. The sample was peripheral blood. Receptor source: a woman between 65 and 79 years old with acute or convalescent COVID-19.

V usage is TRBV6-5 and J usage is TRBJ1-1; 9 bases align to TRBD1. Germline CDR1 MNHEY, CDR2 SVGAGI. V lost 5 bases and J lost 5; bases outside the gene matches: 9. The CDR3 has 15 residues. The CDR3 loop is CASSTLTGGETEAFF. CDR3 coding DNA: TGTGCCAGCAGTACTCTGACAGGGGGAGAGACTGAAGCTTTCTTT.

J is TRBJ2-3 and V is TRBV21-1; the table's D call of TRBD1 was not tested on the DNA. TRBV21-1 is noted as a pseudogene. This CDR3 has 15 residues. The CDR3 bases are TGTGCCAGCAGCGTGAGGACAGGGCGTTTGGATACGCAGTATTTT. Translated, it gives CASSVRTGRLDTQYF.

The chain is built from TRBV6-2 or TRBV6-3 and TRBJ2-3; D possibly corresponds to TRBD2 (6 bases). CDR1 is MNHEY and CDR2 is SVGEGT in the germline V gene. V lost 2 bases and J lost 4, with 10 bases in between. This CDR3 has 14 residues. CDR3 sequence (DNA): TGTGCCAGCAGTTACCGGAGGGCGGCAGATACGCAGTATTTT. Translating gives CASSYRRAADTQYF.

CDR3 in amino acids: CASSIAAQGGYGYTF. The DNA for the CDR3 is TGTGCCAGTAGTATAGCGGCGCAGGGTGGATATGGCTACACCTTC. This sequence joins TRBV19 and TRBJ1-2; a possible D gene is TRBD1 (5 bases). CDR3 length: 15 residues. CDR1 is LNHDA, CDR2 SQIVND, per germline (reference sequence). V dropped 1 base and J dropped 5 bases, with 14 bases sitting between them.

The V gene is TRBV4-1, the J gene TRBJ2-1, with D possibly being TRBD2 (7 bases). Trimming removed 5 bases from V and 6 bases from J, with 20 bases in between. The germline CDR1 and CDR2 sequences are MGHRA and YSYEKL. The CDR3 has 16 amino acids. The CDR3 nucleotides read TGCGCCAGCAGCTTAAGGGGCCGGGGGGCCGTCAATGAGCAGTTCTTC. This sequence encodes CASSLRGRGAVNEQFF.

V and J are TRBV5-4 and TRBJ2-7, with TRBD1 matching 9 bases. Per the germline V gene, CDR1 is SGHNT and CDR2 is YYREEE (reference sequence). The length of the CDR3 is 14 residues. V was clipped by 3 bases and J by 3 bases; unmatched bases: 4. This chain's CDR3 is CASSWGTGRYEQYF. The CDR3 DNA sequence: TGTGCCAGCAGCTGGGGGACAGGGCGCTACGAGCAGTACTTC. Using reference TRBV5-4 and TRBJ2-7 for the parts outside the CDR3, the full variable domain is ETGVTQSPTHLIKTRGQQVTLRCSSQSGHNTVSWYQQALGQGPQFIFQYYREEENGRGNFPPRFSGLQFPNYSSELNVNALELDDSALYLCASSWGTGRYEQYFGPGTRLTVT.

The V and J genes are TRBV7-9 and TRBJ2-5, with a tentative D call TRBD1 (6 bases). Germline CDR1 is SEHNR and CDR2 is FQNEAQ (reference sequence). V was trimmed by 5 bases and J by 1 base, leaving 8 bases between them. CDR3 length: 13 residues. CDR3: CASSQDSQETQYF. The CDR3 DNA reads as TGTGCCAGCAGCCAGGACAGCCAAGAGACCCAGTACTTC.

The CDR3 DNA is TGTGCCAGCAGCGACAGGGCGGGCGAGCAGTACTTC. Translation gives CASSDRAGEQYF. V usage is TRBV12-3 or TRBV12-4 and J usage is TRBJ2-7; the match to TRBD1 covers 7 bases. The junction had 5 bases not matched to a gene; V was cut back by 6 bases and J by 6 bases. There are 12 residues in the CDR3.

This clone appeared a single time. The rearrangement joins TRBV7-9 to TRBJ1-6, with D hard to call. This CDR3 region has 12 residues. Trimming stripped 3 bases from V and 10 bases from J, with 7 bases between. The germline CDR1 and CDR2 sequences are SEHNR and FQNEAQ (reference sequence). CDR3 DNA sequence: TGTGCCAGCAGCTTTTCCGAGTCACCCCTCCACTTT. This translates into CASSFSESPLHF.

The gene calls are TRBV14 and TRBJ1-4, with D perhaps TRBD1 (6 bases). The V end was cut by 7 bases, the J end by 4 bases, with 10 bases between. The germline V gene encodes CDR1 SGHDN and CDR2 FVKESK. This CDR3 is built from 13 residues. CDR3 sequence (DNA): TGTGCCAGCACAGACAGGATTAATGAAAAACTGTTTTTT. It is translated as CASTDRINEKLFF.

The chain recombines TRBV6-5 with TRBJ2-7; tentatively, D is TRBD1 (5 bases). This CDR3 comprises 15 residues. The germline CDR1 and CDR2 sequences are MNHEY and SVGAGI. Trimming took 0 bases from V and 5 from J, leaving 14 bases between them. CDR3: CASSYSGRAGNEQYF. The DNA of the CDR3 is TGTGCCAGCAGTTACTCAGGCAGGGCCGGCAACGAGCAGTACTTC.

DNA of the CDR3: TGTGCCAGCAGCCGGAGAACGGGAGTCTGGAATTCACCCCTCCACTTT. Translation gives CASSRRTGVWNSPLHF. This chain uses TRBV5-8 with TRBJ1-6; no reliable D call. The CDR3 is 16 residues long. Germline lookup yields CDR1 SGHTS and CDR2 YDEGEE. V lost 4 bases to trimming and J lost 7 bases, with 18 bases between them.

This chain connects TRBV5-1 to TRBJ1-2, with 7 bases identical to TRBD1. The CDR3 is 14 residues long. CDR1 is SGHRS, CDR2 YFSETQ, per germline. V dropped 0 bases and J dropped 6; count of bases not matched to a gene: 5. The CDR3 bases are TGCGCCAGCAGCTTGGTTCAGGGGGGTAATGGCTACACCTTC. Amino acids: CASSLVQGGNGYTF.

The genes are TRBV2 and TRBJ2-5; 16 bases agree with TRBD2. Trimming cost V 6 bases and J 4 bases; bases outside gene matches: 8. CDR3 length equals 17 residues. CDR1 and CDR2 from the germline V gene are SNHLY and FYNNEI. CDR3 residues: CASSTGTSGGARETQYF. The CDR3 coding sequence is TGTGCCAGCAGCACCGGGACTAGCGGGGGGGCCCGAGAGACCCAGTACTTC.

CDR3 protein: CASRGDTLLNQPQHF. The CDR3 nucleotides are TGTGCCAGCAGGGGGGACACGCTACTCAATCAGCCCCAGCATTTT. The chain uses TRBV2 and TRBJ1-5; the D gene is possibly TRBD1 (6 bases). With 6 bases removed from V and 3 bases from J, the gap between germline ends came to 15 bases. The CDR3 consists of 15 residues. In germline, CDR1 is SNHLY, CDR2 FYNNEI.

V and J are TRBV3-1 (or the pseudogene TRBV3-2) and TRBJ1-2; 8 bases are a match to TRBD1. The V gene's germline CDR1 is LGHDT and CDR2 YNNKEL (reference sequence). The trim removed 1 base at V and 7 bases at J, leaving 8 bases unmatched. This CDR3 is 15 amino acids long. The CDR3 loop reads CASSQGPQGAGGYTF. The CDR3 nucleotides are TGTGCCAGCAGCCAAGGCCCCCAGGGGGCTGGTGGCTACACCTTC.

This chain connects TRBV19 to TRBJ2-7; 8 positions agree with TRBD2. V was clipped by 6 bases and J by 0 bases; unmatched bases: 7. The germline CDR1 and CDR2 sequences are LNHDA and SQIVND (reference sequence). The CDR3 is 15 residues long. CDR3 sequence (DNA): TGTGCCAGTAGCAGAACTAGCGGTAGCTCCTACGAGCAGTACTTC. Translated, it gives CASSRTSGSSYEQYF.

The V call is TRBV6-2 or TRBV6-3, the J call TRBJ2-1; D unresolved. Germline CDR1 is MNHEY and CDR2 is SVGEGT. There are 16 residues in the CDR3. V was pared by 4 bases and J by 3 bases, with 16 bases between. This chain's CDR3 is CASSSIGPEFYNEQFF. The CDR3 DNA follows: TGTGCCAGCAGTTCCATTGGCCCAGAATTCTACAATGAGCAGTTCTTC.

The chain joins TRBV4-3 to TRBJ2-7; perhaps TRBD1 as D (6 bases). Germline CDR1 is LGHNA and CDR2 is YSLEER. The CDR3 sequence is 13 residues long. V lost 4 bases to trimming and J lost 7 bases, with 14 bases between them. CDR3 DNA: TGCGCCAGCAGCCCTCAACAGGGTACGGAGCAGTACTTC. Amino acids: CASSPQQGTEQYF.

V and J are TRBV27 and TRBJ1-5, with 9 bases aligning to TRBD1. Germline assignment: CDR1 MNHEY and CDR2 SMNVEV (reference sequence). There are 15 residues in the CDR3. V gave up 6 bases and J gave up 4 bases; unmatched junction bases: 7. CDR3 sequence: CASRLTTGGNQPQHF. The CDR3 region has the DNA TGTGCCAGCAGGCTAACGACAGGGGGGAATCAGCCCCAGCATTTT.

The chain combines TRBV28 with TRBJ1-4; 7 bases map to TRBD1. In germline, CDR1 is MDHEN, CDR2 SYDVKM. V lost 4 bases and J lost 0; bases outside the gene matches: 2. The CDR3 spans 15 residues. The CDR3 region is CASSSGTATNEKLFF. The CDR3 DNA is TGTGCCAGCAGTTCTGGGACAGCAACTAATGAAAAACTGTTTTTT.

The rearrangement uses TRBV4-3 and TRBJ2-6; tentatively, D is TRBD1 (7 bases). Trimming took 4 bases from V and 1 from J, leaving 17 bases between them. The V gene's germline CDR1 is LGHNA and CDR2 YSLEER. This CDR3 spans 18 amino acids. For the CDR3, the DNA is TGCGCCAGCAGCCGGCAAGGACAGGCGGGGTCTGGGGCCAACGTCCTGACTTTC. It yields the protein CASSRQGQAGSGANVLTF.

The chain has TRBV6-4 and TRBJ2-2; unclear D gene. V was shortened by 6 bases and J by 4 bases, with 15 bases between the two germline ends. CDR3 length equals 15 residues. Germline lookup yields CDR1 MRHNA and CDR2 SNTAGT. CDR3 region: CASRDQPQTTGELFF. In DNA form, the CDR3 reads TGTGCCAGCAGAGACCAACCACAGACCACCGGGGAGCTGTTTTTT.

The rearrangement joins TRBV12-5 to TRBJ1-2; D unclear. V shed 0 bases and J shed 0 bases, with 11 bases lying between them. The germline gives CDR1 LGHNT, CDR2 FRNRAP. This CDR3 spans 16 amino acids. The CDR3 coding sequence is TGTGCTAGTGGTTTGGTACGAGGCAGTTCTAACTATGGCTACACCTTC. Translating it yields CASGLVRGSSNYGYTF.

The V and J genes are TRBV9 and TRBJ2-7; 7 positions match TRBD1. V gave up 0 bases and J gave up 6 bases; unmatched junction bases: 9. The CDR3 length is 15 residues. Germline CDR1 reads SGDLS; CDR2 reads YYNGEE. The CDR3 sequence is CASSVASTGTPEQYF. CDR3 nucleotide sequence: TGTGCCAGCAGCGTAGCATCGACAGGGACCCCCGAGCAGTACTTC.

The rearrangement links TRBV5-1 to TRBJ2-2, with a tentative D call TRBD2 (6 bases). The germline V and J ends were trimmed by 7 bases and 4 bases, with 14 bases remaining between them. CDR3 length equals 14 residues. The germline CDR1 and CDR2 sequences are SGHRS and YFSETQ. CDR3 coding DNA: TGCGCCAGCCGTTTCGGGACTGCCACCGGGGAGCTGTTTTTT. Amino acid sequence: CASRFGTATGELFF.

A few counts support this clone. Other nucleotide sequences from this sample produce the same CDR3. This chain joins TRBV5-6 and TRBJ1-1; D unclear. V was clipped by 4 bases and J by 2 bases, with 9 bases between them. This CDR3 spans 13 amino acids. Germline values: CDR1 SGHDT, CDR2 YYEEEE. CDR3 in DNA: TGTGCCAGCAGCCTCACAGTCAACACTGAAGCTTTCTTT. This codes for CASSLTVNTEAFF.

Remarks on this clone: One junction end disagrees with the germline gene, perhaps due to a read error. The chain couples TRBV6-6 to TRBJ1-6; D is ambiguous. Germline values: CDR1 MNHNY, CDR2 SVGAGI (reference sequence). CDR3 length: 15 amino acids. The CDR3 DNA follows: TGTGCCAGCAGTAACTCGGCCCAGGTCCGCACACCCCTCCACTTT. Its protein is CASSNSAQVRTPLHF.